This T cell receptor beta chain came from a study of regulatory T cells in long-lasting Graves disease. Study outcomes and limitations: Among samples with persistent disease, TRBV28, TRBJ1-2 and TRBJ2-5 were favored.

HTBI primers from iRepertoire and Arm-PCR of CDR3 regions yielded the TCR beta libraries. TCRdb recomputed calls from the multiplex PCR reads with MiXCR, one row per CDR3 protein. The sample lists under 300,000 distinct CDR3 sequences, 18% occurring once. This clonotype was seen ten or more times. Its antigen is undetermined. The CDR3 loop spans 15 amino acids. Germline assignment: CDR1 MNHNS and CDR2 SASEGT. V lost 6 bases, J lost 1 base, and 8 bases stayed unmatched. Time point indicated: newly diagnosed GD, antithyroid drugs for less than 3 months. The TCR library was made from RNA that had been extracted from PBMCs in TRIzol. Separately, the same data were catalogued under a study of T cells in Graves' hyperthyroidism and ophthalmopathy. That paper notes: Diagnoses rested on clinical symptoms, serum thyroxine and TRAb, thyroid ultrasound and orbital computed tomography. Carried out on the TCR CDR3, a first-round RT-PCR used the HTBI primer set. Researchers found most expanded thyroid clonotypes above 0.001 in blood as well.

Sequences were derived from peripheral blood mononuclear cells (PBMCs), sampled at new diagnosis, from a patient treated with antithyroid drugs. This chain uses TRBV6-1 with TRBJ2-7; 8 positions match TRBD1. The receptor was isolated from a woman between 25 and 40 years old with Graves disease. The CDR3 is CASSFLGQVSYEQYF. In DNA form, the CDR3 reads TGTGCCAGCAGCTTCCTGGGACAGGTTTCCTACGAGCAGTACTTC.